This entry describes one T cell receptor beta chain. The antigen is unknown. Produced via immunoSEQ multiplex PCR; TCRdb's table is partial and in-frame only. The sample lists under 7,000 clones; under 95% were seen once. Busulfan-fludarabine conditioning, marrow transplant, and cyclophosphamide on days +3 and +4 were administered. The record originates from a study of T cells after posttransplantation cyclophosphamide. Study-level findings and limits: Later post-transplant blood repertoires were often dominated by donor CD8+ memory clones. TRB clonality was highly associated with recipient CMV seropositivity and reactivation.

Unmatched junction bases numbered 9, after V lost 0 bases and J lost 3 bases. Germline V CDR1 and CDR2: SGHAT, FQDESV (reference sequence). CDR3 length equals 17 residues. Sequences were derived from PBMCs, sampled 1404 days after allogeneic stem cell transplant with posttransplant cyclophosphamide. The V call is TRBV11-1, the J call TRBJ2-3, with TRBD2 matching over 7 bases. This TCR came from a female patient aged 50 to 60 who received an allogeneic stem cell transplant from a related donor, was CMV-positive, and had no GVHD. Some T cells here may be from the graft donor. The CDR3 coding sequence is TGTGCCAGCAGCTTAGCCCGGGCCTGGACTAGGACAGATACGCAGTATTTT. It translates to CASSLARAWTRTDTQYF.